This entry lists 20 T cell receptor beta chains sequenced from one sample in a study of blood T cell repertoires in COVID-19. The assay was immunoSEQ multiplex PCR, and TCRdb's table has in-frame clones only and misses some. The data hold about 330,000 clones, with around four fifths observed a single time. Sequencing was done on a sample of peripheral blood. These receptors all stem from a woman in her forties or fifties with acute or convalescent COVID-19.

The chain combines TRBV9 with TRBJ2-5, with 8 bases matching TRBD2. This CDR3 comprises 16 residues. Germline CDR1 reads SGDLS; CDR2 reads YYNGEE. With 0 bases clipped from V and 1 base from J, the junction kept 5 bases outside the gene matches. The CDR3 DNA is TGTGCCAGCAGCGTAGGTCCAGCGGGGGCCCAAGAGACCCAGTACTTC. Translating it yields CASSVGPAGAQETQYF.

Only a few counts were recorded for this clone. This chain joins TRBV7-7 and TRBJ1-1, with a tentative D call TRBD1 (5 bases). The CDR3 totals 13 residues. Germline V gives CDR1 SSHAT, CDR2 FNYEAQ (reference sequence). Trimming shortened V by 5 bases and J by 1 base, and 8 bases separated the two germline ends. The CDR3 protein is CASSQDRNTEAFF. DNA of the CDR3: TGTGCCAGCAGCCAAGACAGGAACACTGAAGCTTTCTTT.

This chain connects TRBV19 to TRBJ1-5; no firm D call. This CDR3 comprises 19 residues. Trimming cost V 7 bases and J 0 bases, with 25 bases left between them. Germline CDR1 reads LNHDA; CDR2 reads SQIVND (reference sequence). CDR3 bases: TGTGCCAGTAAACTCGCCAGAGGTCGGATGGGTTATAGCAATCAGCCCCAGCATTTT. The encoded protein is CASKLARGRMGYSNQPQHF.

The rearrangement joins TRBV9 to TRBJ1-4, with 7 bases that match TRBD1. Losses at the gene ends were 0 bases for V and 2 bases for J; bases not matched to a gene: 4. Germline V gene data show CDR1 as SGDLS and CDR2 as YYNGEE. The CDR3 length is 16 residues. The DNA for the CDR3 is TGTGCCAGCAGCGTAGTAGGGGGCGAGACTAATGAAAAACTGTTTTTT. It encodes CASSVVGGETNEKLFF.

V usage is TRBV9 and J usage is TRBJ2-1, with 9 nucleotides matching TRBD2. V gave up 0 bases and J gave up 6 bases; unmatched junction bases: 7. Germline-derived CDR1 and CDR2 are SGDLS and YYNGEE. This CDR3 has 16 residues. The CDR3 spells CASSVEAGGQGNEQFF. The CDR3 nucleotides read TGTGCCAGCAGCGTAGAGGCGGGAGGGCAGGGCAATGAGCAGTTCTTC.

The chain employs TRBV10-2 and TRBJ2-6; the D gene is possibly TRBD1 (5 bases). CDR3 length equals 19 residues. Trimming stripped 0 bases from V and 4 bases from J, with 19 bases between. Germline loops: CDR1 WSHSY, CDR2 SAAADI. DNA for the CDR3: TGCGCCAGCAGTGAGTCAGACAGCCGCTCGCCAGGAGGGGCCAACGTCCTGACTTTC. This sequence encodes CASSESDSRSPGGANVLTF.

The chain has TRBV3-1 (or the pseudogene TRBV3-2) and TRBJ1-4, with 8 bases matching TRBD1. Germline V gene data show CDR1 as LGHDT and CDR2 as YNNKEL (reference sequence). V lost 1 base and J lost 5; bases outside the gene matches: 9. The CDR3 sequence is 17 residues long. The CDR3 coding sequence is TGTGCCAGCAGCCAAGTACTCCCGGGACAGGCAAATGAAAAACTGTTTTTT. This translates into CASSQVLPGQANEKLFF.

This clone was seen just once. J is TRBJ2-5 and V is TRBV9; 9 positions match TRBD1. Germline values: CDR1 SGDLS, CDR2 YYNGEE. J gave up 4 bases and V 0 bases, and 7 bases lay outside the gene matches. The CDR3 loop spans 16 amino acids. The CDR3 nucleotides read TGTGCCAGCAGCGTAGGAACAGGGGGCATGGGAGAGACCCAGTACTTC. This codes for CASSVGTGGMGETQYF.

This clone was observed a few times. The chain couples TRBV4-1 to TRBJ2-1; 16 bases map to TRBD2. The CDR3 covers 18 residues. Unmatched junction bases numbered 7, after V lost 1 base and J lost 7 bases. CDR1 is MGHRA, CDR2 YSYEKL, per germline. The CDR3 is CASSQVDMGLAGGNEQFF. The CDR3 DNA sequence: TGCGCCAGCAGCCAAGTAGATATGGGACTAGCGGGAGGGAATGAGCAGTTCTTC.

V is TRBV2 and J is TRBJ2-3; the D gene is possibly TRBD2 (6 bases). The CDR3 contains 15 residues. The germline V gene encodes CDR1 SNHLY and CDR2 FYNNEI. With 6 bases removed from V and 0 bases from J, the gap between germline ends came to 13 bases. In DNA form, the CDR3 reads TGTGCCAGCAGCCCGGACTATGCTAGCACAGATACGCAGTATTTT. Translation gives CASSPDYASTDTQYF. The variable domain in full, completed from reference TRBV2 and TRBJ2-3, reads EPEVTQTPSHQVTQMGQEVILRCVPISNHLYFYWYRQILGQKVEFLVSFYNNEISEKSEIFDDQFSVERPDGSNFTLKIRSTKLEDSAMYFCASSPDYASTDTQYFGPGTRLTVL.

This clone was seen at least ten times. The genes are TRBV4-2 and TRBJ1-2; D gene uncertain. CDR3 length: 12 residues. In germline, CDR1 is LGHNA, CDR2 YNFKEQ. The V end lost 0 bases, the J end lost 12 bases, and 11 bases lay between the germline ends. The CDR3 region is CASSQDLGSHTF. CDR3 nucleotides: TGTGCCAGCAGCCAAGATTTGGGGAGCCACACCTTC.

The chain is built from TRBV27 and TRBJ2-1, with TRBD2 matching over 8 bases. Germline V gene sequence: CDR1 MNHEY, CDR2 SMNVEV (reference sequence). V was clipped by 4 bases and J by 12 bases; unmatched bases: 5. The CDR3 contains 12 residues. DNA for the CDR3: TGTGCCAGCAGTTCACGGACTAGCATGCAGTTCTTC. This sequence encodes CASSSRTSMQFF.

The chain recombines TRBV18 with TRBJ2-3; 10 bases fit TRBD2. Germline-derived CDR1 and CDR2 are KGHSH and LQKENI. The CDR3 totals 17 residues. J lost 1 base, V lost 6 bases, and 10 bases had no gene match. Written as DNA, the CDR3 is TGTGCCAGCTCCCCTACGACTAGCGGGCGGGGCACAGATACGCAGTATTTT. Translated, it gives CASSPTTSGRGTDTQYF.

The chain employs TRBV9 and TRBJ2-5; 9 nucleotides align to TRBD2. Germline V gene sequence: CDR1 SGDLS, CDR2 YYNGEE. The length of the CDR3 is 16 residues. The trim removed 0 bases at V and 4 bases at J, leaving 7 bases unmatched. The CDR3 protein is CASSVGVAGVRETQYF. The CDR3 DNA follows: TGTGCCAGCAGCGTAGGAGTAGCGGGAGTGAGAGAGACCCAGTACTTC.

The gene calls are TRBV3-1 (or the pseudogene TRBV3-2) and TRBJ2-7; 8 bases map to TRBD2. The CDR3 is made up of 15 amino acids. The germline V gene has CDR1 LGHDT and CDR2 YNNKEL (reference sequence). V lost 0 bases to trimming and J lost 4 bases; unmatched junction nucleotides: 5. CDR3 region: CASSQEGAGVYEQYF. The CDR3 DNA is TGTGCCAGCAGCCAAGAGGGAGCGGGAGTATACGAGCAGTACTTC.

The V gene is TRBV5-5, the J gene TRBJ2-1, with D perhaps TRBD2 (5 bases). The CDR3 length is 15 residues. Germline-derived CDR1 and CDR2 are SGHKS and YYEKEE (reference sequence). V was trimmed by 2 bases and J by 8 bases, leaving 17 bases between them. The CDR3 DNA sequence: TGTGCCAGCAGCTTTTCGACCGGGTCGGGGTATGAGCAGTTCTTC. Protein: CASSFSTGSGYEQFF.

The chain combines TRBV14 with TRBJ1-1; maybe TRBD1 (5 bases). The CDR3 has 14 residues. V was clipped by 4 bases and J by 9 bases, with 18 bases between them. Germline values: CDR1 SGHDN, CDR2 FVKESK. The CDR3 loop reads CASSPETGRGKAFF. As DNA, the CDR3 is TGTGCCAGCAGCCCGGAAACCGGACGGGGGAAAGCTTTCTTT.

Only a few counts were recorded for this clone. The chain combines TRBV19 with TRBJ1-2; D gene unclear. The CDR3 has 14 amino acids. Germline V gene data show CDR1 as LNHDA and CDR2 as SQIVND (reference sequence). V was pared by 7 bases and J by 5 bases, with 17 bases between. CDR3 in DNA: TGTGCCAGTACGGGGAGCAGGCCTGGTTATGGCTACACCTTC. Amino acid sequence: CASTGSRPGYGYTF.

The rearrangement links TRBV12-5 to TRBJ2-5; D is ambiguous. This CDR3 contains 12 residues. Germline V CDR1 and CDR2: LGHNT, FRNRAP. V was shortened by 6 bases and J by 2 bases, with 7 bases between the two germline ends. This CDR3 reads CASGPIQETQYF. CDR3 DNA: TGTGCTAGTGGCCCCATTCAAGAGACCCAGTACTTC.

This chain links TRBV9 with TRBJ1-3; D not resolved. The germline V gene has CDR1 SGDLS and CDR2 YYNGEE. Trimming stripped 3 bases from V and 0 bases from J, with 7 bases between. CDR3 length: 14 amino acids. The CDR3 bases are TGTGCCAGCAGCGGCGGCAGCTCTGGAAACACCATATATTTT. It translates to CASSGGSSGNTIYF.